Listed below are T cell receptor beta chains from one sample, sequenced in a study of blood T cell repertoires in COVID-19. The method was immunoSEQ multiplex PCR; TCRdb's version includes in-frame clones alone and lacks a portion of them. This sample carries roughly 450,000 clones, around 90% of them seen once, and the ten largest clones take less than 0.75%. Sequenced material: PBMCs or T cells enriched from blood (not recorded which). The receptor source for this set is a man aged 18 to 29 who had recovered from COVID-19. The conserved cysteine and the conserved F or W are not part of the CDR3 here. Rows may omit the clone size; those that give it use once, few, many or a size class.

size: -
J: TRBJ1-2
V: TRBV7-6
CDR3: ASSLSRTGGYGYT

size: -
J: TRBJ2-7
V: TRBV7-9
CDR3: ASSSRDKAYEQY

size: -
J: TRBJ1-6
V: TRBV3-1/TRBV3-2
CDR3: ASSRSDRLDSPLH

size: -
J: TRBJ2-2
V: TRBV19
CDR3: ASSQSTGNTGELF

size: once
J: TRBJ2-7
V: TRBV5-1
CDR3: ASSRSGQGYEQY

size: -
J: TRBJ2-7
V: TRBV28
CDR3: ASRKGGGMSSYEQY

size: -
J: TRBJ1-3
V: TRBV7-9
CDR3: ASSLRTGLVSGSGNTIY

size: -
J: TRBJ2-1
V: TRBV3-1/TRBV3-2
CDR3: ASRGLAGVDEQF

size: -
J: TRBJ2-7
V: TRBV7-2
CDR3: ASSWRAQYEQY

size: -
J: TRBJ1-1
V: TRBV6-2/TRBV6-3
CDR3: ASSYSNGMGNTEAF

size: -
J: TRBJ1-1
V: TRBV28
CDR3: ASSLGPNTEAF

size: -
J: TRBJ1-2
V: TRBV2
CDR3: ASSEARNFNYGYT

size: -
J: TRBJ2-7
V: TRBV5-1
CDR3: ASSYQVGEQY

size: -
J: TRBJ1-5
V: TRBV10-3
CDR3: AISETYRGGGNQPQH

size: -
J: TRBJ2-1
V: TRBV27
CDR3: ASRFSGGNEQF

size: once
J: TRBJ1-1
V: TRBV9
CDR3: ASSDRQSMNTEAF

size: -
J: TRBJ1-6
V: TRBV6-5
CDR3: ASTGGVNSPLH

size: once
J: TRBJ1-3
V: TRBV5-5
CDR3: ASDSYSGNTIY

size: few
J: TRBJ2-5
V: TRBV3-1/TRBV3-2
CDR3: ASSQDKAGAGETQY

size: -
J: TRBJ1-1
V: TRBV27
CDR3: ASSLGGNTEAF

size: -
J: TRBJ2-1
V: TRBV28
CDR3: ASSPGRGNEQF

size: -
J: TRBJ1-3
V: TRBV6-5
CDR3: ASGTGAPGNTIY

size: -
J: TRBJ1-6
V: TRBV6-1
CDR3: ASSERPRGNSPLH

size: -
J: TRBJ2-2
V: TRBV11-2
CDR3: ASSLAGSNTGELF

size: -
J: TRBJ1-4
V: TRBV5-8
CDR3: ASSLGAGQGGEKLF

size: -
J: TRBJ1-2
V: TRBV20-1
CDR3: SAPDRKGYT

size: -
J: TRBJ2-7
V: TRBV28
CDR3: ASSPDSKAYEQY

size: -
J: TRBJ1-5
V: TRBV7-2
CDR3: ASSPGYSNQPQH

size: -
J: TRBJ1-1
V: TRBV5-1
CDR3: ASSSGTGGGNTEAF

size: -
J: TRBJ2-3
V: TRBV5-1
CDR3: ASRDRLNTDTQY

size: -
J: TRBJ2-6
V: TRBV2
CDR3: ASAGDTYSGANVLT

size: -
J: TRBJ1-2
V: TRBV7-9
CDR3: ASSGSPGQRGGYT

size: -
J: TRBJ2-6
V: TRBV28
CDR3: ASSFLGGTVANVLT

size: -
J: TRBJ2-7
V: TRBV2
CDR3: ASGAGGTYEQY

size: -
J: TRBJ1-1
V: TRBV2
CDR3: ASSPRDRGMNTEAF

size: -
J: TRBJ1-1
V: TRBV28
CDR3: ASSFVSGQGPTF

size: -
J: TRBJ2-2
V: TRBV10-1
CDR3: ASRLQGTGELF

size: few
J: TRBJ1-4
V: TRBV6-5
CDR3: ASSYEGGKLF

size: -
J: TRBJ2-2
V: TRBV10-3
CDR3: AISETGGPGGELF

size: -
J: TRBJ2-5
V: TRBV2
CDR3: ASSEVSSKRGSQETQY

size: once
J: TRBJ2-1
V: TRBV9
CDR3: ASSNHPLAGASNEQF

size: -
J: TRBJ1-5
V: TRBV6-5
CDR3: ASQGFNQPQH

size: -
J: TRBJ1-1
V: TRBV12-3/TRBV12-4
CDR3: ASSSGNTEAF

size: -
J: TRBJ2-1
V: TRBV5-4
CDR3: ASSYSSSSYNEQF

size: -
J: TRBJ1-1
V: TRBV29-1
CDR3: SVEMGQPLRNTEAF

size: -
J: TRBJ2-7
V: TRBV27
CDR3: ASRVASGGRYEQY

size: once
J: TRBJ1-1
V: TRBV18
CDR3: ASSPNREAF

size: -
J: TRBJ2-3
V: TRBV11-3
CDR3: ASSLGEFGDTQY

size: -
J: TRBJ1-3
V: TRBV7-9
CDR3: ASSESSGNTIY